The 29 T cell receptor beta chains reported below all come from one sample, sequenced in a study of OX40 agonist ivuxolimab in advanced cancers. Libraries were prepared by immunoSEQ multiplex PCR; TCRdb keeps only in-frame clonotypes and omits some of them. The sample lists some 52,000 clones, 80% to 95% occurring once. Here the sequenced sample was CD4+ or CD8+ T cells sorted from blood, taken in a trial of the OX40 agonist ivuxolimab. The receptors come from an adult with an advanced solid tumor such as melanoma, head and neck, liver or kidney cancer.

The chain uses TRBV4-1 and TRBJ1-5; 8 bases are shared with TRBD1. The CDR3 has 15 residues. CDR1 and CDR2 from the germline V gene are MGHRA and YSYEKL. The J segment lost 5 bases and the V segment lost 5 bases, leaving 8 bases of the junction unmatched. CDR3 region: CASSTPGTGYQPQHF. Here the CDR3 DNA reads TGCGCCAGCAGCACCCCCGGGACAGGATATCAGCCCCAGCATTTT.

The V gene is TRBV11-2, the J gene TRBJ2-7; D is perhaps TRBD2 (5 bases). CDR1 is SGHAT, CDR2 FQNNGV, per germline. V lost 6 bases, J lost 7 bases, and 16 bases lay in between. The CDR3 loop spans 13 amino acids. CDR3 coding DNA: TGTGCCAGCAGTTCCGCACTAGAGAGGGAGCAGTACTTC. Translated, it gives CASSSALEREQYF.

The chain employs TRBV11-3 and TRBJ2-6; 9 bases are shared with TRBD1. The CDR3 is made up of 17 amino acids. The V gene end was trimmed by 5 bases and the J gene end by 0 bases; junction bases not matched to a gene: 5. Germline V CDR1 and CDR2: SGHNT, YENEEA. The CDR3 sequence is CASSGQGPHSGANVLTF. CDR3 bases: TGTGCCAGCAGCGGACAGGGGCCGCACTCTGGGGCCAACGTCCTGACTTTC.

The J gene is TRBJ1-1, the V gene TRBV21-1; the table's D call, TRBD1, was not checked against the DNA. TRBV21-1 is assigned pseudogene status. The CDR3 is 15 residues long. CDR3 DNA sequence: TGTGCCAGCAGCAAATTGAGAGGACAGGGGCGAGGAGCTTTCTTT. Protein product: CASSKLRGQGRGAFF.

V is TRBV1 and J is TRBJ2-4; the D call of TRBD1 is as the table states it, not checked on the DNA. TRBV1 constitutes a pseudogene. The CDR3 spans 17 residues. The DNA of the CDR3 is TGCACCAGCAGCCAAGTCAAACGGACACTAGCCAAAAACATTCAGTACTTC. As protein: CTSSQVKRTLAKNIQYF.

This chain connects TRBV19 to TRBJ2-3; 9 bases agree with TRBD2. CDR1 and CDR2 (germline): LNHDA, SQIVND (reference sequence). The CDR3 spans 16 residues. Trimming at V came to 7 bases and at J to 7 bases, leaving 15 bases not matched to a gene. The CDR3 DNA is TGTGCCAGTAATAACCCTAGCGGGGACAGTGGGTATACGCAGTATTTT. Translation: CASNNPSGDSGYTQYF.

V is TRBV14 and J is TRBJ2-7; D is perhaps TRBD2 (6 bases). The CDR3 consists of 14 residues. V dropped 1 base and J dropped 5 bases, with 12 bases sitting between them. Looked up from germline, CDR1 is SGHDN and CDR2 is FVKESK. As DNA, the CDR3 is TGTGCCAGCAGCCAAGGTTGGGAGGTCCACGAGCAGTACTTC. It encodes CASSQGWEVHEQYF.

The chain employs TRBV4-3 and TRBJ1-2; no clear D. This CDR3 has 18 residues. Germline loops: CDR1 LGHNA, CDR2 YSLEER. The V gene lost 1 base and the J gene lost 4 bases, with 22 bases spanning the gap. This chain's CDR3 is CASSQAGKTAPPGYGYTF. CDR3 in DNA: TGCGCCAGCAGCCAAGCTGGCAAAACAGCACCTCCCGGCTATGGCTACACCTTC.

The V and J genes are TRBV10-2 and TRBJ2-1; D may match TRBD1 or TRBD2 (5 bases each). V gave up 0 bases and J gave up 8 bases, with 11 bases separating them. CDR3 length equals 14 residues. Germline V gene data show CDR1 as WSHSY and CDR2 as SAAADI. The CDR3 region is CASSESERGHEQFF. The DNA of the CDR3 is TGCGCCAGCAGTGAGTCGGAACGGGGCCATGAGCAGTTCTTC.

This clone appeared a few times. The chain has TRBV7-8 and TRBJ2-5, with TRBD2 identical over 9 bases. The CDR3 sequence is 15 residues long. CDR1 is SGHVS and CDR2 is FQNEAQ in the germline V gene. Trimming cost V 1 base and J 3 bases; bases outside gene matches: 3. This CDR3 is CASSLVASGEETQYF. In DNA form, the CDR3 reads TGTGCCAGCAGCTTAGTGGCTAGCGGGGAAGAGACCCAGTACTTC.

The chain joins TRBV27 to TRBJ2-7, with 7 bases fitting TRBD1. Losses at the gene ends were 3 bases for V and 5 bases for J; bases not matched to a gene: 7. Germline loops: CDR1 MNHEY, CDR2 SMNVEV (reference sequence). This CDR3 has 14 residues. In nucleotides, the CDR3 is TGTGCCAGCAGTTTGAGCACAGGGGCTGACGAGCAGTACTTC. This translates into CASSLSTGADEQYF.

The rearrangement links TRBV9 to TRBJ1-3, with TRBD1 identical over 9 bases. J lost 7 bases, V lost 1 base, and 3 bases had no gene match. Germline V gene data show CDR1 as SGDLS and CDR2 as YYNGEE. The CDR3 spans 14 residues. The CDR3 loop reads CASSVWDRVNTIYF. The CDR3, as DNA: TGTGCCAGCAGCGTATGGGACAGGGTGAACACCATATATTTT.

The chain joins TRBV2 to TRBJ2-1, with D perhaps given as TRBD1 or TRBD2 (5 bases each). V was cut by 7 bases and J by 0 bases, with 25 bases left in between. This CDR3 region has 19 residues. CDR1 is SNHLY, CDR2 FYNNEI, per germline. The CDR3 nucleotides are TGTGCCAGCATGGGAGTGGGGGTATGGATGAAAAGCTCCTACAATGAGCAGTTCTTC. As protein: CASMGVGVWMKSSYNEQFF. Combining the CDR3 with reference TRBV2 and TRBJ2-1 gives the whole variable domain EPEVTQTPSHQVTQMGQEVILRCVPISNHLYFYWYRQILGQKVEFLVSFYNNEISEKSEIFDDQFSVERPDGSNFTLKIRSTKLEDSAMYFCASMGVGVWMKSSYNEQFFGPGTRLTVL.

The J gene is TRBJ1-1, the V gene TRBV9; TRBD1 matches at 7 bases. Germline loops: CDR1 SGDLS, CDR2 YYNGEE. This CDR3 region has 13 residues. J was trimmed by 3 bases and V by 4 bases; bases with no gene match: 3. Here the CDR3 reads CASSLGQHTEAFF. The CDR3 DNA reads TGTGCCAGCAGCTTGGGACAGCACACTGAAGCTTTCTTT.

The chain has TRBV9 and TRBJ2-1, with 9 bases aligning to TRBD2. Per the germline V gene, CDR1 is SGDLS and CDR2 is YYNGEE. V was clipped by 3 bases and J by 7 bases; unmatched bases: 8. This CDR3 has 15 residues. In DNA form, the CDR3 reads TGTGCCAGCAGCGGAGGGACTAGCAATGGGAATGAGCAGTTCTTC. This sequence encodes CASSGGTSNGNEQFF.

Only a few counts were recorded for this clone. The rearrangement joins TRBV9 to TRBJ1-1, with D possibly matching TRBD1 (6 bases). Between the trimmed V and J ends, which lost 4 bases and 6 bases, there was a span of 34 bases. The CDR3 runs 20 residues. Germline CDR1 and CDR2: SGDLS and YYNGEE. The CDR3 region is CASSSSVTGTKNPPPAEAFF. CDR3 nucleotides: TGTGCCAGCAGCTCCAGCGTGACCGGGACAAAAAACCCACCTCCCGCTGAAGCTTTCTTT.

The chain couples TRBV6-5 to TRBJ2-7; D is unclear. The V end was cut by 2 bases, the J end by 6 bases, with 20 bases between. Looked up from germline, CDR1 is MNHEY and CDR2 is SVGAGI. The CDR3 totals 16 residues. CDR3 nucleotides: TGTGCCAGCAGTTACGGAACCAGTCCCTTCGCCCTCGAGCAGTACTTC. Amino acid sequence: CASSYGTSPFALEQYF.

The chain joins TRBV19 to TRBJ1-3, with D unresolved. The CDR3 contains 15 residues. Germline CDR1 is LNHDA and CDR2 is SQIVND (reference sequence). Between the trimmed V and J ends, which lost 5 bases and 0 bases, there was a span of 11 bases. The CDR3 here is CASSVDGYSGNTIYF. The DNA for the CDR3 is TGTGCCAGTAGTGTCGACGGATACTCTGGAAACACCATATATTTT.

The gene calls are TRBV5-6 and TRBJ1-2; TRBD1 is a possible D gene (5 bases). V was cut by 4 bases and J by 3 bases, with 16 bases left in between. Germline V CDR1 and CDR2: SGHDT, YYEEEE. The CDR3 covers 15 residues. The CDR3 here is CASSLQTALYYGYTF. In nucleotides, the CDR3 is TGTGCCAGCAGCCTACAGACAGCCTTGTACTATGGCTACACCTTC.

In DNA, the CDR3 is TGTGCCAGCAGTTATATCTTGGCGGGGAATAATGGCTACACCTTC. Translating it yields CASSYILAGNNGYTF. The rearrangement uses TRBV28 and TRBJ1-2, with D hard to call. Germline V gene sequence: CDR1 MDHEN, CDR2 SYDVKM. The CDR3 spans 15 residues. The V end lost 4 bases, the J end lost 6 bases, and 18 bases lay between the germline ends.

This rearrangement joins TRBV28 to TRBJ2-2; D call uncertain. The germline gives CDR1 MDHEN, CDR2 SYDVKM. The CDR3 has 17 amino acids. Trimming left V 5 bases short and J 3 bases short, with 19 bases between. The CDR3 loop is CASSPTDASRDTGELFF. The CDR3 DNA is TGTGCCAGCAGTCCGACGGACGCGTCAAGGGACACCGGGGAGCTGTTTTTT.

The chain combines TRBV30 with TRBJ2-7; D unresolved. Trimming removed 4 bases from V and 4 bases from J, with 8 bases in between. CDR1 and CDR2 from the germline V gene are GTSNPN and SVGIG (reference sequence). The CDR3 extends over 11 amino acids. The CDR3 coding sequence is TGTGCCTGGACCCCTGGGTACGAGCAGTACTTC. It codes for CAWTPGYEQYF.

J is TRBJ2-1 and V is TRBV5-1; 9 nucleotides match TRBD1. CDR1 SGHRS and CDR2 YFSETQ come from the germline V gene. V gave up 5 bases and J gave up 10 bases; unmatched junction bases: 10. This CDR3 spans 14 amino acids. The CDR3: CASRSTGGAEEQFF. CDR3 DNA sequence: TGCGCCAGCAGGTCGACAGGGGGGGCCGAGGAGCAGTTCTTC.

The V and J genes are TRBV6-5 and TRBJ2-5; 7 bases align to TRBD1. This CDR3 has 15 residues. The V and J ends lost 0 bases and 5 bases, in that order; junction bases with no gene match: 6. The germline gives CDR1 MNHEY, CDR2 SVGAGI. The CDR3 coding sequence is TGTGCCAGCAGTTACTCGATAGGGGGCAGCGAGACCCAGTACTTC. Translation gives CASSYSIGGSETQYF.

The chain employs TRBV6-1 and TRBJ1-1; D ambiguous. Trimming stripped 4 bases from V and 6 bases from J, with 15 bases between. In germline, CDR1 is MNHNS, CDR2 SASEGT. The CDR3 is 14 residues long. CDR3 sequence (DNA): TGTGCCAGCAGTGGAAGCCCGGACGGGGCTGAAGCTTTCTTT. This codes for CASSGSPDGAEAFF.

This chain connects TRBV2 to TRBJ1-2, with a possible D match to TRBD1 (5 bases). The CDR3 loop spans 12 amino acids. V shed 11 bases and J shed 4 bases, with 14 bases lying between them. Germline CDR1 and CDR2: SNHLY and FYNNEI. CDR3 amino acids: CAVFPGPYGYTF. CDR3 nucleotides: TGTGCCGTTTTTCCGGGACCCTATGGCTACACCTTC.

The CDR3 nucleotides are TGTGCCAGCTCACCGACTGATGCCTACGAGCAGTACTTC. Amino acid sequence: CASSPTDAYEQYF. The V call is TRBV18, the J call TRBJ2-7, with no clear D. The CDR3 extends over 13 amino acids. The germline CDR1 and CDR2 sequences are KGHSH and LQKENI. Trimming removed 3 bases from V and 2 bases from J, with 8 bases in between.

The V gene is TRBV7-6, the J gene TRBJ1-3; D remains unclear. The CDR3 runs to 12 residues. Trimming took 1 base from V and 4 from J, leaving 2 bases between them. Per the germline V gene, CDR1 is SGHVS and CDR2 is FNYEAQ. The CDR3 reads CASSLEGNTIYF. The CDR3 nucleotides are TGTGCCAGCAGCTTAGAGGGAAACACCATATATTTT.

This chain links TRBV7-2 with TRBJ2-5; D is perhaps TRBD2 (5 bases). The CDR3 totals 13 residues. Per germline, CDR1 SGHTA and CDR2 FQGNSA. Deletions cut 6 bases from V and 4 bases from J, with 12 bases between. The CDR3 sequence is CASSNDRGETQYF. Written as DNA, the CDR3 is TGTGCCAGCAGTAATGACCGGGGAGAGACCCAGTACTTC.